This TCR beta chain was identified during a study of vaccination effects on CD4 cells after COVID-19. Prior to sequencing, the ViraFEST assay stimulated PBMC with viral peptide pools, which expanded the antigen-specific CD4+ T cells. When around 10 days of culture had elapsed, CD4+ T cells were isolated. Having tested negative for nucleocapsid antibodies, the vaccine recipients showed no prior SARS-CoV-2 infection. PBMC cultures contained two million cells per well, approximately 9.2 IU/ml IL-2 and roughly 10 ug/ml peptides. This CDR3 contains 14 residues. Germline CDR1 reads MNHEY; CDR2 reads SVGAGI. V was trimmed by 2 bases and J by 5 bases, leaving 10 bases between them. Study-level results: After vaccination, at late timepoints, clones induced by infection and by vaccine contracted markedly.

Clones were sequenced by immunoSEQ multiplex PCR, and TCRdb holds only the in-frame ones, with some missing. The data contain approximately 74,000 clones, 65% to 80% of them singletons. This clone showed up just a few times. The target antigen is unknown. The rearrangement joins TRBV6-5 to TRBJ2-1, with D perhaps TRBD1 (5 bases). Source: CD4+ T cells from PBMCs cultured with HCoV-NL63 spike peptides, taken before COVID-19 vaccination. This receptor was taken from a human donor who received a COVID-19 vaccine. The CDR3 loop reads CASSYDPRDNEQFF. The CDR3 region has the DNA TGTGCCAGCAGTTACGACCCCAGGGACAATGAGCAGTTCTTC.